This T cell receptor (beta chain) appears in the sequencing data of a study of T cells expressing NK-cell markers. About the study: The TCR beta repertoires originated in sorted CD3+CD56+NKG2C+, CD3+CD56+NKG2C- and CD3+CD56-NKG2C+ T cells. Most of the eight sequenced donors were HCMV-seropositive; one was seronegative.

As for this clonotype: The antigen is not known.

TCRdb derives one entry per CDR3 protein from the 5' RACE reads, leaving out DNA. The sample features some 280,000 distinct CDR3 sequences, with roughly 0.4% in its top ten. Study-wide findings and caveats: HCMV specificity of the expanded NKG2C+ T cell clones was not established. Top CD8+ clonotypes included the dominant CD3+CD56+NKG2C+ clonotypes in several donors.

The CDR3 extends over 17 amino acids. Germline values: CDR1 DFQATT, CDR2 SNEGSKA (reference sequence). The source material was blood T cells: a sorted CD56 or NKG2C T cell subset, CD4+ or CD8+ T cells, or bulk PBMC T cells (not recorded which). The TCR was taken from a man aged 18 to 30 in good health. The V gene is TRBV20-1, the J gene TRBJ2-3; TCRdb lists TRBD2, though no DNA is available to test this call. The CDR3 loop reads CSAQGRLAGAGTDTQYF.